The rows below give T cell receptor beta chains drawn from one sample of a study of OX40 agonist ivuxolimab in advanced cancers. Clones were read by immunoSEQ multiplex PCR, and TCRdb kept only the in-frame ones, dropping some. The table has 55,000 to 80,000 clones, more than 70% seen once. Sequenced here: CD4+ or CD8+ T cells sorted from blood, sampled in a trial of the OX40 agonist ivuxolimab. These TCRs come from an adult with an advanced solid tumor such as melanoma, head and neck, liver or kidney cancer. Each CDR3 is given with its conserved first and last residue. The order of the fields is V gene, J gene, clone size, D gene, CDR3 protein, CDR3 DNA. The D gene is left open where the match is weak. Size values are once, few and many counts, or a class for expanded clones, and some rows have none.

v_gene: TRBV7-2; j_gene: TRBJ2-7; abundance: -; d_gene: TRBD2; CDR3aa: CASSSRVAGAQEQYF; CDR3nt: TGTGCCAGCAGCTCCCGGGTAGCGGGAGCCCAAGAGCAGTACTTC
v_gene: TRBV19; j_gene: TRBJ2-1; abundance: -; d_gene: TRBD2; CDR3aa: CASSIRLAGAGNEQFF; CDR3nt: TGTGCCAGTAGTATCCGACTAGCGGGAGCTGGGAATGAGCAGTTCTTC
v_gene: TRBV28; j_gene: TRBJ2-1; abundance: -; d_gene: -; CDR3aa: CASSLSLGLGSSYNEQFF; CDR3nt: TGTGCCAGCAGTTTGTCTTTGGGTCTGGGAAGCTCCTACAATGAGCAGTTCTTC
v_gene: TRBV18; j_gene: TRBJ2-7; abundance: once; d_gene: -; CDR3aa: CASSGLASSSYEQYF; CDR3nt: TGTGCCAGCTCCGGGCTAGCGTCCAGCTCCTACGAGCAGTACTTC
v_gene: TRBV29-1; j_gene: TRBJ2-1; abundance: -; d_gene: TRBD2; CDR3aa: CSATREGAMSYNEQFF; CDR3nt: TGCAGCGCTACGCGGGAGGGGGCTATGTCCTACAATGAGCAGTTCTTC
v_gene: TRBV6-5; j_gene: TRBJ2-7; abundance: once; d_gene: -; CDR3aa: CASSARASSYEQYF; CDR3nt: TGTGCCAGCAGTGCCAGGGCCAGCTCCTACGAGCAGTACTTC
v_gene: TRBV5-1; j_gene: TRBJ1-1; abundance: -; d_gene: -; CDR3aa: CASSDWTEAFF; CDR3nt: TGCGCCAGCAGCGACTGGACTGAAGCTTTCTTT
v_gene: TRBV7-9; j_gene: TRBJ1-1; abundance: -; d_gene: -; CDR3aa: CASSTRGAGRAFF; CDR3nt: TGTGCCAGCAGCACCCGGGGGGCTGGTCGAGCTTTCTTT
v_gene: TRBV6-6; j_gene: TRBJ1-1; abundance: -; d_gene: -; CDR3aa: CASSYVGGTEAFF; CDR3nt: TGTGCCAGCAGTTATGTAGGGGGGACTGAAGCTTTCTTT
v_gene: TRBV6-1; j_gene: TRBJ1-1; abundance: once; d_gene: -; CDR3aa: CASSDTRGSTEAFF; CDR3nt: TGTGCCAGCAGTGATACACGGGGGTCGACTGAAGCTTTCTTT
v_gene: TRBV19; j_gene: TRBJ2-3; abundance: -; d_gene: TRBD2; CDR3aa: CASSAGLATDTQYF; CDR3nt: TGTGCCAGTAGTGCTGGACTAGCGACAGATACGCAGTATTTT
v_gene: TRBV21-1; j_gene: TRBJ1-5; abundance: few; d_gene: -; CDR3aa: CASSRREGQFNQPQHF; CDR3nt: TGTGCCAGCAGCCGCCGGGAGGGACAGTTCAATCAGCCCCAGCATTTT
v_gene: TRBV10-1; j_gene: TRBJ1-1; abundance: few; d_gene: -; CDR3aa: CASRQQRNTEAFF; CDR3nt: TGCGCCAGCAGACAACAGAGGAACACTGAAGCTTTCTTT
v_gene: TRBV5-1; j_gene: TRBJ2-7; abundance: -; d_gene: -; CDR3aa: CASSQEVRRRSYEQYF; CDR3nt: TGCGCCAGCAGCCAAGAGGTCCGACGGCGATCCTACGAGCAGTACTTC
v_gene: TRBV7-9; j_gene: TRBJ2-5; abundance: -; d_gene: -; CDR3aa: CASSPPFRPETQYF; CDR3nt: TGTGCCAGCAGCCCACCTTTCAGACCGGAGACCCAGTACTTC
v_gene: TRBV2; j_gene: TRBJ2-2; abundance: -; d_gene: TRBD2; CDR3aa: CASRRLAENTGELFF; CDR3nt: TGTGCCAGCAGGCGGCTAGCGGAAAACACCGGGGAGCTGTTTTTT
v_gene: TRBV27; j_gene: TRBJ2-2; abundance: once; d_gene: TRBD2; CDR3aa: CASSLWGLAGARSTGELFF; CDR3nt: TGTGCCAGCAGTTTATGGGGACTAGCGGGAGCGAGAAGCACCGGGGAGCTGTTTTTT
v_gene: TRBV5-4; j_gene: TRBJ2-1; abundance: -; d_gene: TRBD2; CDR3aa: CASSLPSGGRAVQFF; CDR3nt: TGTGCCAGCAGCCTCCCCTCTGGCGGGAGGGCCGTGCAGTTCTTC
v_gene: TRBV5-1; j_gene: TRBJ2-7; abundance: -; d_gene: -; CDR3aa: CASSAGTGNDEQYF; CDR3nt: TGCGCCAGCAGCGCAGGAACAGGGAACGACGAGCAGTACTTC
v_gene: TRBV4-1; j_gene: TRBJ1-2; abundance: -; d_gene: TRBD1; CDR3aa: CASSPFTGVTNYGYTF; CDR3nt: TGCGCCAGCAGCCCCTTTACAGGGGTAACCAACTATGGCTACACCTTC
v_gene: TRBV7-6; j_gene: TRBJ2-7; abundance: -; d_gene: TRBD2; CDR3aa: CASSATASGSFYEQYF; CDR3nt: TGTGCCAGCAGCGCCACGGCTAGCGGGTCCTTCTACGAGCAGTACTTC
v_gene: TRBV2; j_gene: TRBJ1-2; abundance: once; d_gene: -; CDR3aa: CASSEAGGNYGYTF; CDR3nt: TGTGCCAGCAGTGAAGCGGGGGGTAACTATGGCTACACCTTC
v_gene: TRBV6-4; j_gene: TRBJ1-1; abundance: -; d_gene: -; CDR3aa: CASSAQGGNTEAFF; CDR3nt: TGTGCCAGCAGTGCCCAAGGGGGGAACACTGAAGCTTTCTTT
v_gene: TRBV11-2; j_gene: TRBJ1-3; abundance: -; d_gene: -; CDR3aa: CASSFGGAGNTIYF; CDR3nt: TGTGCCAGCAGTTTCGGAGGAGCTGGAAACACCATATATTTT
v_gene: TRBV7-2; j_gene: TRBJ1-2; abundance: -; d_gene: TRBD1; CDR3aa: CASSLTGFRGYTF; CDR3nt: TGTGCCAGCAGCTTGACAGGGTTTCGTGGCTACACCTTC
v_gene: TRBV5-4; j_gene: TRBJ2-3; abundance: -; d_gene: TRBD2; CDR3aa: CASSRRLAGVTDTQYF; CDR3nt: TGTGCCAGCAGCCGTCGACTAGCGGGGGTCACAGATACGCAGTATTTT
v_gene: TRBV4-1; j_gene: TRBJ1-3; abundance: -; d_gene: -; CDR3aa: CASSRGGVTLFGNTIYF; CDR3nt: TGCGCCAGCAGCCGAGGGGGGGTGACGCTTTTTGGAAACACCATATATTTT
v_gene: TRBV5-8; j_gene: TRBJ2-7; abundance: -; d_gene: -; CDR3aa: CASSLPVGDSSEQYF; CDR3nt: TGTGCCAGCAGCTTGCCCGTAGGCGACAGTAGCGAGCAGTACTTC
v_gene: TRBV7-9; j_gene: TRBJ2-7; abundance: -; d_gene: -; CDR3aa: CASSLGHYYEQYF; CDR3nt: TGTGCCAGCAGCTTAGGACACTACTACGAGCAGTACTTC
v_gene: TRBV5-5; j_gene: TRBJ2-1; abundance: few; d_gene: TRBD2; CDR3aa: CASVQRRLAGGGSYNEQFF; CDR3nt: TGTGCCAGCGTCCAAAGGCGGCTAGCGGGAGGGGGTTCCTACAATGAGCAGTTCTTC
v_gene: TRBV6-1; j_gene: TRBJ1-4; abundance: -; d_gene: TRBD1; CDR3aa: CASSEAGTGAGELFF; CDR3nt: TGTGCCAGCAGTGAAGCCGGGACAGGGGCTGGAGAACTGTTTTTT
v_gene: TRBV12-5; j_gene: TRBJ2-7; abundance: -; d_gene: -; CDR3aa: CASGDYEQYF; CDR3nt: TGTGCTAGTGGAGACTACGAGCAGTACTTC
v_gene: TRBV6-5; j_gene: TRBJ1-1; abundance: -; d_gene: -; CDR3aa: CASSVLRKGNTEAFF; CDR3nt: TGTGCCAGCAGTGTACTCCGCAAGGGGAACACTGAAGCTTTCTTT
v_gene: TRBV7-9; j_gene: TRBJ2-7; abundance: -; d_gene: TRBD1; CDR3aa: CASSPGQGKSYEQYF; CDR3nt: TGTGCCAGCAGCCCGGGACAGGGAAAGTCCTACGAGCAGTACTTC
v_gene: TRBV5-1; j_gene: TRBJ1-1; abundance: -; d_gene: -; CDR3aa: CASSPRQQNTEAFF; CDR3nt: TGCGCCAGCAGCCCACGACAGCAGAACACTGAAGCTTTCTTT